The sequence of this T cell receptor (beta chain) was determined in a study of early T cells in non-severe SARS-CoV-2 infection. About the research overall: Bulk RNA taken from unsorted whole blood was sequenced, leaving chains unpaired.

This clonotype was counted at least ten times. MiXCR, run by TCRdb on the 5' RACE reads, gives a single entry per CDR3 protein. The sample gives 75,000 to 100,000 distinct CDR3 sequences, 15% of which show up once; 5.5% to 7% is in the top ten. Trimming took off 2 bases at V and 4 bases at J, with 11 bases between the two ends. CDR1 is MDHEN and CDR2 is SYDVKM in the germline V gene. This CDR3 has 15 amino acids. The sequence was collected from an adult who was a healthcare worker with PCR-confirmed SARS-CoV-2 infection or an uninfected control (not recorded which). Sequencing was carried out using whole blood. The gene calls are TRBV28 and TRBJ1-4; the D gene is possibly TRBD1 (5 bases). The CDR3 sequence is CASSLGGGYNEKLFF. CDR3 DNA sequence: TGTGCCAGCAGTTTAGGGGGTGGATATAATGAAAAACTGTTTTTT.